This entry concerns a single TCR beta chain. Its antigen is unknown. A much bigger clone sits one base away, suggesting this may be a read error. The data were obtained in a study of regulatory T cells in long-lasting Graves disease. Findings of the study overall: Those with persistent Graves' had less TCR diversity than newly diagnosed patients. Owing to a sample size that was small, accuracy may have been reduced. Favoring TRBV28, TRBJ1-2 and TRBJ2-5 was a feature seen in persistent disease.

Time point of the sample: persistent/refractory GD, antithyroid drugs over 5 years with positive TRAb. The TCR library used RNA extracted from PBMCs. The TCR beta library used iRepertoire HTBI primers with Arm-PCR amplification of CDR3. Using its own MiXCR run on the multiplex PCR reads, TCRdb lists one record per CDR3 protein. The sample includes about 470,000 distinct CDR3 sequences, 20% of them seen just once. V shed 4 bases, J shed 6 bases, and the junction held 9 bases outside the gene matches. The CDR3 is made up of 15 amino acids. Per the germline V gene, CDR1 is SEHNR and CDR2 is FQNEAQ (reference sequence).

The source material was peripheral blood mononuclear cells (PBMCs), sampled when the disease was refractory, from a patient treated with antithyroid drugs. The genes are TRBV7-9 and TRBJ2-5, with TRBD1 matching 9 bases. This TCR came from a female donor with Graves disease. This chain's CDR3 is CASSSGQGFGKTQYF. For the CDR3, the DNA is TGTGCCAGCAGCTCCGGACAGGGGTTCGGAAAGACCCAGTACTTC.